This T cell receptor beta chain was identified during a study of T-cell memory formation after mild COVID-19. Turning to the study itself: Among the donors, TCR clusters were largely specific to each donor. General study results and limits: Clones contracting across day 15 to 85 had a balanced CD4/CD8 profile; later expanding clones leaned CD4+. Memory sampled before infection contained some responding clones, suggesting cross-reactive memory joined. Clones that contracted clustered mainly in CM and EM if CD4+ and in EMRA if CD8+.

TCRdb analysed the 5' RACE reads with MiXCR anew, one entry per CDR3 protein. The repertoire has roughly 250,000 distinct CDR3 sequences, 16% of them found once; the top ten carry 20% to 25%. This CDR3 has 13 residues. Germline-derived CDR1 and CDR2 are MDHEN and SYDVKM. V dropped 7 bases and J dropped 5; count of bases not matched to a gene: 5. Points on this clonotype: Its cognate antigen is unknown.

Sample: PBMCs or a T cell subset sorted from them (not recorded which). The TCR was taken from a man younger than 35 who had mild COVID-19 (a few samples of this study predate the infection). Cell type and time point are not known. This chain uses TRBV28 with TRBJ2-4; 7 bases map to TRBD2. The DNA of the CDR3 is TGTGCCAGCAACCCGGGGAGGGAAAACATTCAGTACTTC. Protein: CASNPGRENIQYF.